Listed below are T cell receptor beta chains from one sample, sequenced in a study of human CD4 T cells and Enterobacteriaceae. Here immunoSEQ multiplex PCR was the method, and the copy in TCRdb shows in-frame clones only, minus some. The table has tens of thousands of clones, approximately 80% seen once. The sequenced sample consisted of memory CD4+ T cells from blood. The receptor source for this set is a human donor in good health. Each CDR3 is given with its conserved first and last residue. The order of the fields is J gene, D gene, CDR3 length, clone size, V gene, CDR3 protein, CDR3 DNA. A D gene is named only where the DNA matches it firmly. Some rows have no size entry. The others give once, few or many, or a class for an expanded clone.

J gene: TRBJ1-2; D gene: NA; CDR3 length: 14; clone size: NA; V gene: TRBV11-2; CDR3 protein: CASTLPGHNYGYTF; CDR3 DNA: TGTGCCAGCACCCTCCCGGGGCATAACTATGGCTACACCTTC
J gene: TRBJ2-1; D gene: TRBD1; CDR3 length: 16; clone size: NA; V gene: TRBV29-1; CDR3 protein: CSVEGLVGQGANEQFF; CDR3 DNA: TGCAGCGTTGAAGGCCTGGTGGGACAGGGGGCCAATGAGCAGTTCTTC
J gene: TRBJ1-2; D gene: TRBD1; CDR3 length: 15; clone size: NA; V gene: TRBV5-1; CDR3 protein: CASSSTTGANYGYTF; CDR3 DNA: TGCGCCAGCAGCTCCACTACAGGGGCCAACTATGGCTACACCTTC
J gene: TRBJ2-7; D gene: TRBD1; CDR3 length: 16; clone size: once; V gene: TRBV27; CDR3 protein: CASRHTTGGLSYEQYF; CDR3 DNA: TGTGCCAGCAGACACACTACAGGGGGCCTCTCCTACGAGCAGTACTTC
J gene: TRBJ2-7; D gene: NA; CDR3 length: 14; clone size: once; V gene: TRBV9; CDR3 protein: CASSVGTDIYEQYF; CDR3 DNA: TGTGCCAGCAGCGTAGGAACTGATATCTACGAGCAGTACTTC
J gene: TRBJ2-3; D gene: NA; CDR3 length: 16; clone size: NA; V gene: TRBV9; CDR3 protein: CASSVGPTGGTDTQYF; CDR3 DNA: TGTGCCAGCAGCGTAGGTCCGACAGGTGGCACAGATACGCAGTATTTT
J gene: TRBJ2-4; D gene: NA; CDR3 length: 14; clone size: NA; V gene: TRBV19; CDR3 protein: CASSLDPAKNIQYF; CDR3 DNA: TGTGCCAGTAGTTTGGACCCAGCCAAAAACATTCAGTACTTC
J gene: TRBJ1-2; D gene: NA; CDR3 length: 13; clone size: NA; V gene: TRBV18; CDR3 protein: CASSPNREAGYTF; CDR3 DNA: TGTGCCAGCTCACCAAACAGGGAGGCTGGCTACACCTTC
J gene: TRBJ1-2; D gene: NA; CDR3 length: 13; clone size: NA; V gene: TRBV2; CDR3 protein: CASSEGQNYGYTF; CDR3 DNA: TGTGCCAGCAGTGAAGGACAAAACTATGGCTACACCTTC
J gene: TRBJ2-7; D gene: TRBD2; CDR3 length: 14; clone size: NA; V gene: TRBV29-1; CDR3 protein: CSVVVAGSSYEQYF; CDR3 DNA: TGCAGCGTTGTAGTAGCGGGAAGCTCCTACGAGCAGTACTTC
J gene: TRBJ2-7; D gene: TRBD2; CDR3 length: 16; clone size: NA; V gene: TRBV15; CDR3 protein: CATSTGLAGGPYEQYF; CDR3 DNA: TGTGCCACCAGCACTGGACTAGCGGGAGGGCCTTACGAGCAGTACTTC
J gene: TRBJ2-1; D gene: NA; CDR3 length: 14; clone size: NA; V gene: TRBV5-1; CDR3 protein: CASSLGTAYNEQFF; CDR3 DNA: TGCGCCAGCAGCTTGGGCACCGCCTACAATGAGCAGTTCTTC
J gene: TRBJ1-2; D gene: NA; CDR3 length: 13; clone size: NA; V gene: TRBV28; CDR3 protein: CASSRNPNYGYTF; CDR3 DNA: TGTGCCAGCAGCCGCAACCCTAACTATGGCTACACCTTC
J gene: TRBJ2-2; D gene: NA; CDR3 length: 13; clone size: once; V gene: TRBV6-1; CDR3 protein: CASSEQVTGELFF; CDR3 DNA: TGTGCCAGCAGTGAACAGGTCACCGGGGAGCTGTTTTTT
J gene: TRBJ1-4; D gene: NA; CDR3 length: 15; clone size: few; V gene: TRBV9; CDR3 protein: CASSAPLGGNEKLFF; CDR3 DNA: TGTGCCAGCAGCGCCCCGCTCGGGGGGAATGAAAAACTGTTTTTT
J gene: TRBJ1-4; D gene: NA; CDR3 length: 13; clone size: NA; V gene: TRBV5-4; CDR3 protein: CASSFGVDEKLFF; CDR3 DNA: TGTGCCAGCAGCTTCGGGGTGGATGAAAAACTGTTTTTT
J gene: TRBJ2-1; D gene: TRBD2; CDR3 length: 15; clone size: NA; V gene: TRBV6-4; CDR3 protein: CASSPGTSFNNEQFF; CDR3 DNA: TGTGCCAGCAGTCCCGGGACTAGCTTTAACAATGAGCAGTTCTTC
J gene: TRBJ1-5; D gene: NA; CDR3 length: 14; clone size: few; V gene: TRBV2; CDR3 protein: CASMGGVGNQPQHF; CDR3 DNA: TGTGCCAGCATGGGAGGGGTTGGCAATCAGCCCCAGCATTTT
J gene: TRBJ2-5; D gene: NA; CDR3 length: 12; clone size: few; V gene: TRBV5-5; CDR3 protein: CASSHMRETQYF; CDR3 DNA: TGTGCCAGCAGCCACATGCGCGAGACCCAGTACTTC
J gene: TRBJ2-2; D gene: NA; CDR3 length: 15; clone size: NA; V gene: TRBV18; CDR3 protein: CASSLYGPGAGELFF; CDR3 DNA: TGTGCCAGCTCCCTCTATGGGCCTGGGGCCGGGGAGCTGTTTTTT
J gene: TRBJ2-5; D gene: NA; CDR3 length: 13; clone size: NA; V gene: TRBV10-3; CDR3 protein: CASKDSNQETQYF; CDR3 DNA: TGTGCCAGCAAGGACAGCAACCAAGAGACCCAGTACTTC
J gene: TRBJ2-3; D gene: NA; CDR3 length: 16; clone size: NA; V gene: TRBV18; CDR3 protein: CASSPGDTPDTDTQYF; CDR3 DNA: TGTGCCAGCTCACCAGGGGACACTCCCGACACAGATACGCAGTATTTT
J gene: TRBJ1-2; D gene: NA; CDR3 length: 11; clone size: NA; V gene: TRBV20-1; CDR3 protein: CSASGSYGYTF; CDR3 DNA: TGCAGTGCTAGTGGCAGCTATGGCTACACCTTC
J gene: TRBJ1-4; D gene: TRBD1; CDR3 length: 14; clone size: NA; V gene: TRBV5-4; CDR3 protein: CASSKQGGNEKLFF; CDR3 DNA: TGTGCCAGCAGTAAACAGGGGGGGAATGAAAAACTGTTTTTT
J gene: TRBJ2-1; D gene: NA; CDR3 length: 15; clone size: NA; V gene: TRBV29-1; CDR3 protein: CSVVSGLFSYNEQFF; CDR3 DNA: TGCAGCGTTGTAAGCGGGCTGTTCTCCTACAATGAGCAGTTCTTC
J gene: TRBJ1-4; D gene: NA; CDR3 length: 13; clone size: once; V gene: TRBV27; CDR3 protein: CASSPRGREKLFF; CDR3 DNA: TGTGCCAGCAGCCCCAGGGGCAGGGAAAAACTGTTTTTT
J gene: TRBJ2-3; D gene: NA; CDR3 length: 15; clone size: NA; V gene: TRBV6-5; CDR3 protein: CASSYSQLSTDTQYF; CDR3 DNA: TGTGCCAGCAGTTACTCACAGCTGAGCACAGATACGCAGTATTTT
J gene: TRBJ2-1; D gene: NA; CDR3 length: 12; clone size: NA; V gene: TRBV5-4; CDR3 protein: CASSHANNEQFF; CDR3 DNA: TGTGCCAGCAGCCACGCAAACAATGAGCAGTTCTTC
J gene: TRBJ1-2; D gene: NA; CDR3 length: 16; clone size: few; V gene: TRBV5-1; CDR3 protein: CASSLGDTGIPVGYTF; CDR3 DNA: TGCGCCAGCAGCTTGGGGGATACAGGTATCCCGGTGGGCTACACCTTC
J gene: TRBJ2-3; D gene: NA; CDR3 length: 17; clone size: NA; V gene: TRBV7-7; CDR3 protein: CASSSASGAASTDTQYF; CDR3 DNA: TGTGCCAGCAGCAGCGCGTCAGGGGCGGCTAGCACAGATACGCAGTATTTT
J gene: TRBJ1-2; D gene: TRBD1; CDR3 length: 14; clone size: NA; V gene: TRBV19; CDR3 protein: CASSIASGGRGYTF; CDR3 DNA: TGTGCCAGTAGTATAGCCTCAGGGGGCCGGGGCTACACCTTC
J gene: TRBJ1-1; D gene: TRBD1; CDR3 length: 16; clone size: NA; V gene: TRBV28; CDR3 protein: CASSLIPGTGWTEAFF; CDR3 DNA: TGTGCCAGCAGTTTAATCCCCGGGACAGGGTGGACTGAAGCTTTCTTT
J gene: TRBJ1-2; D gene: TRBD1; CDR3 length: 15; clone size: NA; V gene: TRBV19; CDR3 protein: CASKMRDSANYGYTF; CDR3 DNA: TGTGCCAGTAAAATGCGGGACAGCGCTAACTATGGCTACACCTTC
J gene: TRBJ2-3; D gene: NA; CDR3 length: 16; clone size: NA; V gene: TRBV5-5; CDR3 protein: CASSLQLTPSTDTQYF; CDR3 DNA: TGTGCCAGCAGCCTTCAGTTGACTCCTAGCACAGATACGCAGTATTTT
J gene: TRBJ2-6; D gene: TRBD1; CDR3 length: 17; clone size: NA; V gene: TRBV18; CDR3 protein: CASSPTGGAGGANVLTF; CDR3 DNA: TGTGCCAGCTCACCAACAGGGGGCGCGGGAGGGGCCAACGTCCTGACTTTC
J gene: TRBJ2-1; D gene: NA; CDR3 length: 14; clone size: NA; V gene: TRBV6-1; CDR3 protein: CASSEGGPYNEQFF; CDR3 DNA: TGTGCCAGCAGTGAAGGAGGACCCTACAATGAGCAGTTCTTC
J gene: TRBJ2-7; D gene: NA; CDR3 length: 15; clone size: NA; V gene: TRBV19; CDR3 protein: CASSIRWGNAYEQYF; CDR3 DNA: TGTGCCAGTAGTATAAGGTGGGGCAACGCCTACGAGCAGTACTTC
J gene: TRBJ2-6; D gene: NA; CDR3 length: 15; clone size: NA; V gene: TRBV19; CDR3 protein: CASRTIGSGANVLTF; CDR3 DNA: TGTGCCAGTAGAACGATAGGCTCTGGGGCCAACGTCCTGACTTTC
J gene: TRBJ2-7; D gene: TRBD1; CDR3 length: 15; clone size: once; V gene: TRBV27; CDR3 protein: CASSSGQASSYEQYF; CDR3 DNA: TGTGCCAGCAGTTCTGGACAGGCGTCATCCTACGAGCAGTACTTC
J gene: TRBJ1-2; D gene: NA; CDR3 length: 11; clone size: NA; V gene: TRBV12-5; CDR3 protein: CASGLVAGVRF; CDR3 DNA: TGTGCTAGTGGTTTGGTGGCCGGGGTTCGCTTC